This paragraph reports one T cell receptor (beta chain). Self-reported history from a screening survey and questionnaire set each donor's cohort. The data derive from a study of blood T cell repertoires in COVID-19. About the research overall: Acute-phase and convalescent COVID-19 samples originated in the United States, Italy and Spain.

Trimming at V came to 3 bases and at J to 4 bases, leaving 5 bases not matched to a gene. Looked up from germline, CDR1 is KGHSH and CDR2 is LQKENI. The CDR3 is made up of 16 amino acids. Per the original data handling: Reference gene primer amplification gave nucleated cell count estimates. Data came from immunoSEQ multiplex PCR; TCRdb stores just in-frame clones and leaves some out. D and trimming were read from the DNA, whereas the V and J calls and clone size are those reported in that table. The repertoire has about 310,000 clones, less than 85% of them found once; the top ten carry 1.5% to 2%. The V gene is TRBV18, the J gene TRBJ2-3; 12 positions agree with TRBD2. The receptor was isolated from a woman under 40 who had been exposed to COVID-19. Sequenced: PBMCs or T cells enriched from blood (not recorded which). CDR3 sequence reads: CASSPASGGAADTQYF. Written as DNA, the CDR3 is TGTGCCAGCTCACCGGCTAGCGGGGGGGCGGCAGATACGCAGTATTTT. Drawing the rest from reference TRBV18 and TRBJ2-3, the complete variable domain is NAGVMQNPRHLVRRRGQEARLRCSPMKGHSHVYWYRQLPEEGLKFMVYLQKENIIDESGMPKERFSAEFPKEGPSILRIQQVVRGDSAAYFCASSPASGGAADTQYFGPGTRLTVL.